These 24 T cell receptor beta chains were all obtained from the same sample, sequenced in a study of cytomegalovirus exposure and HLA in healthy donors. PCR employed 60 Vbeta and 13 Jbeta primers. Repertoires were generated with immunoSEQ multiplex PCR, while TCRdb's copy carries only in-frame clones and drops some. The sample holds roughly 160,000 clones; about 82% are singletons and the top ten take 1%. Material: PBMCs. The source is a woman aged 45 to 65 in good health and CMV-seropositive.

With respect to this clone: One end of the junction varies from germline; a read error may be responsible. The chain joins TRBV28 to TRBJ1-2; possible D gene TRBD1, 6 bases. The CDR3 runs to 14 residues. Germline-derived CDR1 and CDR2 are MDHEN and SYDVKM. The CDR3 sequence is CASTLAGDNYGYTF. The CDR3 DNA sequence: TGTGCCAGCACTTTAGCAGGGGACAACTATGGCTACACCTTC.

This chain connects TRBV27 to TRBJ2-2, with 11 bases identical to TRBD2. Germline loops: CDR1 MNHEY, CDR2 SMNVEV (reference sequence). Trimming at V came to 8 bases and at J to 1 base, leaving 12 bases not matched to a gene. The CDR3 extends over 18 amino acids. The CDR3 reads CASATSGSWVKNTGELFF. CDR3 nucleotide sequence: TGTGCCAGCGCAACTAGCGGGAGTTGGGTGAAGAACACCGGGGAGCTGTTTTTT.

V is TRBV28 and J is TRBJ2-4; 8 bases are shared with TRBD1. CDR3 size: 16 residues. CDR1 is MDHEN and CDR2 is SYDVKM in the germline V gene. The trim removed 4 bases at V and 3 bases at J, leaving 8 bases unmatched. The CDR3 DNA follows: TGTGCCAGCAGTTCCGGACAGGGAATAGTCAAAAACATTCAGTACTTC. Its protein product is CASSSGQGIVKNIQYF. The full variable domain, completed using reference TRBV28 and TRBJ2-4, is DVKVTQSSRYLVKRTGEKVFLECVQDMDHENMFWYRQDPGLGLRLIYFSYDVKMKEKGDIPEGYSVSREKKERFSLILESASTNQTSMYLCASSSGQGIVKNIQYFGAGTRLSVL.

J is TRBJ2-7 and V is TRBV28; tentative D call: TRBD1 (6 bases). With 2 bases removed from V and 2 bases from J, the gap between germline ends came to 10 bases. The CDR3 runs 14 residues. CDR1 and CDR2 (germline): MDHEN, SYDVKM. The CDR3 nucleotides read TGTGCCAGCAGTTTACCCGGGGACACCTACGAGCAGTACTTC. Translated: CASSLPGDTYEQYF.

This clone appeared once. The gene calls are TRBV19 and TRBJ2-3, with a weak D call TRBD2 (7 bases). Germline V gene sequence: CDR1 LNHDA, CDR2 SQIVND (reference sequence). This CDR3 contains 15 residues. The V gene lost 3 bases and the J gene lost 4 bases, with 14 bases spanning the gap. The CDR3 DNA reads TGTGCCAGTAGTATGAGGGGGGGGCTGGCAGATACGCAGTATTTT. It translates to CASSMRGGLADTQYF.

The J gene is TRBJ2-5, the V gene TRBV2, with 7 bases matching TRBD1. Germline V gene lookup returns CDR1 SNHLY and CDR2 FYNNEI. With V trimmed by 6 bases and J by 5 bases, 6 bases remained unmatched. CDR3 length: 13 residues. The CDR3: CASSATGSETQYF. As DNA, the CDR3 is TGTGCCAGCAGCGCGACAGGGTCTGAGACCCAGTACTTC.

V is TRBV5-1 and J is TRBJ2-2; possibly TRBD1 for D (5 bases). Per germline, CDR1 SGHRS and CDR2 YFSETQ. The CDR3 has 16 residues. V was shortened by 0 bases and J by 6 bases, with 15 bases between the two germline ends. The CDR3 nucleotides are TGCGCCAGCAGCTTGGGCGGCGGCGACAGCTCCGGGGAGCTGTTTTTT. Encoded protein: CASSLGGGDSSGELFF.

The rearrangement links TRBV5-6 to TRBJ1-4, with no clear D. CDR1 is SGHDT and CDR2 is YYEEEE in the germline V gene. The CDR3 covers 14 residues. V lost 1 base, J lost 1 base, and 5 bases lay in between. The CDR3 is CASSLRGTNEKLFF. Here the CDR3 DNA reads TGTGCCAGCAGCTTGAGAGGAACTAATGAAAAACTGTTTTTT.

The chain links TRBV7-9 to TRBJ2-3; the match to TRBD2 covers 7 bases. J lost 6 bases, V lost 2 bases, and 5 bases had no gene match. The CDR3 has 14 residues. Germline loops: CDR1 SEHNR, CDR2 FQNEAQ (reference sequence). The CDR3 reads CASSLRGDIDTQYF. The DNA for the CDR3 is TGTGCCAGCAGCTTACGGGGGGATATCGATACGCAGTATTTT.

With respect to this clone: One junction end disagrees with the germline gene, perhaps due to a read error. DNA of the CDR3: TGTGCTAGCAGTCCCGGGACAGGCATCTACGAGCAGTACTTC. Amino acid sequence: CASSPGTGIYEQYF. The chain links TRBV7-7 to TRBJ2-7; TRBD1 aligns across 8 bases. Germline V gene lookup returns CDR1 SSHAT and CDR2 FNYEAQ (reference sequence). CDR3 size: 14 residues.

The table lists this clone with a count of one. This chain joins TRBV9 and TRBJ2-2; 8 bases are a match to TRBD2. Germline CDR1 and CDR2: SGDLS and YYNGEE. Losses at the gene ends were 5 bases for V and 5 bases for J; bases not matched to a gene: 17. The CDR3 has 18 residues. The CDR3 sequence is CASSRRVLLAGGTGELFF. CDR3 nucleotides: TGTGCCAGCAGTCGACGGGTCCTTTTGGCGGGAGGAACCGGGGAGCTGTTTTTT.

The chain combines TRBV7-9 with TRBJ1-2; D may be TRBD1 (6 bases). This CDR3 has 15 residues. V gave up 1 base and J gave up 4 bases, with 13 bases separating them. Germline V lookup: CDR1 SEHNR, CDR2 FQNEAQ (reference sequence). This CDR3 is CASSLDSAGVYGYTF. DNA of the CDR3: TGTGCCAGCAGCTTAGATTCGGCAGGGGTCTATGGCTACACCTTC.

The CDR3 reads CASSSSGVSTGELFF. As DNA, the CDR3 is TGTGCCAGCAGCTCTAGCGGGGTGAGCACCGGGGAGCTGTTTTTT. The rearrangement links TRBV7-9 to TRBJ2-2; TRBD2 aligns across 9 bases. Germline V gene lookup returns CDR1 SEHNR and CDR2 FQNEAQ (reference sequence). V dropped 4 bases and J dropped 4; count of bases not matched to a gene: 4. The length of the CDR3 is 15 residues. Full variable domain (outside the CDR3, taken from reference TRBV7-9 and TRBJ2-2): DTGVSQNPRHKITKRGQNVTFRCDPISEHNRLYWYRQTLGQGPEFLTYFQNEAQLEKSRLLSDRFSAERPKGSFSTLEIQRTEQGDSAMYLCASSSSGVSTGELFFGEGSRLTVL.

The J gene is TRBJ2-5, the V gene TRBV6-5, with D possibly TRBD2 on 5 matching bases. The CDR3 consists of 13 residues. Germline-derived CDR1 and CDR2 are MNHEY and SVGAGI. Trimming took 7 bases from V and 5 from J, leaving 14 bases between them. The CDR3 nucleotides are TGTGCCAGCAAACTAGGGCCCCGGGAGACCCAGTACTTC. It codes for CASKLGPRETQYF.

This chain links TRBV28 with TRBJ2-7; 7 bases line up with TRBD1. This CDR3 is 15 amino acids long. The germline gives CDR1 MDHEN, CDR2 SYDVKM. J lost 2 bases, V lost 5 bases, and 9 bases had no gene match. Here the CDR3 DNA reads TGTGCCAGCAGTCGGCATCGGGACAGCCCCTACGAGCAGTACTTC. Residues: CASSRHRDSPYEQYF.

This chain joins TRBV7-6 and TRBJ2-7; the D is unclear. The V gene's germline CDR1 is SGHVS and CDR2 FNYEAQ. This CDR3 has 13 residues. The ends were cut back, 1 base at V and 6 bases at J, with 10 bases in the middle. CDR3 protein: CASSLDSSFEQYF. In DNA form, the CDR3 reads TGTGCCAGCAGCTTAGATAGTAGTTTCGAGCAGTACTTC.

The chain joins TRBV28 to TRBJ1-5; a possible D gene is TRBD1 (6 bases). V was trimmed by 3 bases and J by 0 bases, leaving 15 bases between them. In germline, CDR1 is MDHEN, CDR2 SYDVKM. The CDR3 loop spans 17 amino acids. CDR3 residues: CASSFGGQYYSNQPQHF. DNA of the CDR3: TGTGCCAGCAGTTTTGGTGGACAGTACTATAGCAATCAGCCCCAGCATTTT.

The rearrangement uses TRBV2 and TRBJ1-5, with a weak D call TRBD1 (5 bases). Germline CDR1 is SNHLY and CDR2 is FYNNEI. The CDR3 has 13 amino acids. Trimming took off 6 bases at V and 5 bases at J, with 11 bases between the two ends. CDR3 region: CASRKWGDQPQHF. CDR3 sequence (DNA): TGTGCCAGCAGGAAATGGGGGGATCAGCCCCAGCATTTT.

V usage is TRBV18 and J usage is TRBJ2-4; 8 bases fit TRBD1. V was clipped by 3 bases and J by 7 bases; unmatched bases: 5. In germline, CDR1 is KGHSH, CDR2 LQKENI. The CDR3 runs to 14 residues. CDR3 sequence (DNA): TGTGCCAGCTCACCGAGGCCAGGGGGCAACATTCAGTACTTC. Encoded protein: CASSPRPGGNIQYF.

The chain uses TRBV7-2 and TRBJ2-7; 9 nucleotides agree with TRBD1. Per the germline V gene, CDR1 is SGHTA and CDR2 is FQGNSA. J lost 4 bases, V lost 7 bases, and 11 bases had no gene match. The CDR3 extends over 15 amino acids. CDR3 protein: CASTLGQGIWYEQYF. In nucleotides, the CDR3 is TGTGCCAGCACCTTGGGACAGGGAATTTGGTACGAGCAGTACTTC.

Only a few counts were recorded for this clone. The V gene is TRBV9, the J gene TRBJ2-5; 11 bases are shared with TRBD2. This CDR3 has 17 residues. Germline CDR1 SGDLS, CDR2 YYNGEE. J was trimmed by 0 bases and V by 2 bases; bases with no gene match: 6. As DNA, the CDR3 is TGTGCCAGCAGCGTGAGTAGCGGGGGGGAGTACCAAGAGACCCAGTACTTC. It translates to CASSVSSGGEYQETQYF.

This chain uses TRBV5-5 with TRBJ1-2; 9 nucleotides line up with TRBD1. Looked up from germline, CDR1 is SGHKS and CDR2 is YYEKEE (reference sequence). The CDR3 is made up of 14 amino acids. V shed 4 bases, J shed 4 bases, and the junction held 5 bases outside the gene matches. The CDR3 DNA is TGTGCCAGCAGCCCGGACAGGGGTTCCTATGGCTACACCTTC. Encoded protein: CASSPDRGSYGYTF.

The chain couples TRBV7-9 to TRBJ2-3; D perhaps matches TRBD2 (6 bases). The CDR3 is 16 residues long. V was shortened by 1 base and J by 1 base, with 12 bases between the two germline ends. Germline V CDR1 and CDR2: SEHNR, FQNEAQ (reference sequence). The CDR3 here is CASSLVSGGGTDTQYF. The DNA of the CDR3 is TGTGCCAGCAGCTTAGTGTCCGGGGGAGGCACAGATACGCAGTATTTT. Looking up the rest from reference TRBV7-9 and TRBJ2-3 gives the full variable domain: DTGVSQNPRHKITKRGQNVTFRCDPISEHNRLYWYRQTLGQGPEFLTYFQNEAQLEKSRLLSDRFSAERPKGSFSTLEIQRTEQGDSAMYLCASSLVSGGGTDTQYFGPGTRLTVL.

In this sample, this clone turned up once. The chain recombines TRBV19 with TRBJ2-2; a weak D match, TRBD1 (6 bases). This CDR3 has 14 residues. Germline CDR1 reads LNHDA; CDR2 reads SQIVND (reference sequence). V gave up 9 bases and J gave up 5 bases, with 16 bases separating them. CDR3 sequence: CASGIRGGTGELFF. The CDR3 DNA is TGTGCCAGCGGAATCAGGGGTGGGACCGGGGAGCTGTTTTTT. The full variable domain, completed using reference TRBV19 and TRBJ2-2, is DGGITQSPKYLFRKEGQNVTLSCEQNLNHDAMYWYRQDPGQGLRLIYYSQIVNDFQKGDIAEGYSVSREKKESFPLTVTSAQKNPTAFYLCASGIRGGTGELFFGEGSRLTVL.